This TCR beta chain stems from a study of technical replicates of blood from a few donors. Here immunoSEQ multiplex PCR was the method, and the copy in TCRdb shows in-frame clones only, minus some. The profile shows approximately 85,000 clones, 94% of them singletons. Germline lookup yields CDR1 SNHLY and CDR2 FYNNEI. This CDR3 has 12 amino acids. V lost 7 bases and J 1 base, leaving 5 bases between the germline ends. The chain recombines TRBV2 with TRBJ1-5; D is possibly TRBD1 (5 bases). The TCR sequence derives from a human donor in good health. The sample comprised T cells isolated from PBMCs. The CDR3 nucleotides are TGTGCCAGCACAGGGAGCAATCAGCCCCAGCATTTT. It specifies CASTGSNQPQHF.